This T cell receptor beta chain was observed in a study of shared clonotypes between healthy human individuals. The study's findings and limits: Donors were few, which limited the genetic and exposure-history diversity represented. Relative to memory subsets, naive subsets generally showed larger estimated richness. When naive CD4 clonotypes were compared across several donors, about 4.8% were shared. The generation probabilities recorded for non-shared clonotypes fell below those of clonotypes shared by all four donors.

The data were produced by immunoSEQ multiplex PCR, yet TCRdb's version contains in-frame clones alone and is incomplete. This sample has more than 2 million clones, with over 85% found just once. On this clone itself: What it binds is not known.

In germline, CDR1 is MDHEN, CDR2 SYDVKM. V was cut by 5 bases and J by 0 bases, with 18 bases left in between. CDR3 length: 17 amino acids. Sequencing was carried out using naive CD4+ T cells sorted from blood. Described subset: CD45RA+ positively selected. The gene calls are TRBV28 and TRBJ2-3; no definite D call. The receptor was isolated from a man between 18 and 35 years old in good health. CDR3 nucleotides: TGTGCCAGCAGTCTTCTAAAGGCGTTGTACAGCACAGATACGCAGTATTTT. Translation gives CASSLLKALYSTDTQYF.